This T cell receptor (beta chain) was retrieved from a study of response to subunit inactivated influenza vaccine. This clonotype was detected only a few times. The antigen is unknown. The CDR3 has 15 residues. After removal of 6 bases from V and 4 bases from J, the junction contained 6 bases not matched to a gene. Study observations and caveats: Every seasonal influenza vaccination brings in few new T cells, the authors suggested.

TCRdb re-called the RT-PCR reads with MiXCR, one entry per CDR3 protein. The sample consists of under 200,000 distinct CDR3 sequences, 9.5% to 13% of them appearing once. The clonotype comes from a man between 45 and 60 years old who received an inactivated influenza vaccine. The chain couples TRBV12-3 or TRBV12-4 to TRBJ2-6; 7 nucleotides align to TRBD1. The sample was non-naive T cells sorted from PBMCs, taken roughly 47 days after vaccination. CDR3 bases: TGTGCCAGCAGCCTCGACAGGGTCGGGGCCAACGTCCTGACTTTC. Residues: CASSLDRVGANVLTF.